This T cell receptor beta chain was obtained from a study of T cells after yellow fever vaccination. About the study: Any fraction with a low cell number was prepared using SMART-Seq v4 Ultra Low Input.

TCRdb called the 5' RACE reads again in MiXCR, with one record for every CDR3 protein. The sample holds roughly 310,000 distinct CDR3 sequences, roughly 8.7% seen once. As for this clonotype: What it recognizes is unknown.

Study-wide results and limits: FACS-sorted repertoires could contain abundant clonotypes contaminating from the bulk population. Boosting was followed by the reappearance of most primary-vaccination clones (under 97% CD4, around 91% CD8).

The V end lost 8 bases, the J end lost 2 bases, and 14 bases lay between the germline ends. The CDR3 has 14 amino acids. This specimen was PBMCs, taken on the day of the first yellow fever vaccination. The chain combines TRBV12-3 or TRBV12-4 with TRBJ2-3; the D is unclear. The sequence was collected from a man between 18 and 35 years old who received the YFV17D yellow fever vaccine. CDR3 bases: TGTGCCAGCCGATCCGGCTTTTCCACAGATACGCAGTATTTT. It is translated as CASRSGFSTDTQYF.